The 29 T cell receptor beta chains below were found in one sample sequenced in a study of blood T cell repertoires in COVID-19. Measured with immunoSEQ multiplex PCR; TCRdb has only the in-frame clones, and not every one. The sample shows approximately 220,000 clones, around 85% of them seen only once. Material for sequencing was PBMCs or T cells enriched from blood (not recorded which). The receptors stem from a man in his forties or fifties who had recovered from COVID-19.

The chain employs TRBV27 and TRBJ2-1, with D hard to call. Trimming pared 5 bases from V and 8 bases from J, leaving 19 bases between. Germline assignment: CDR1 MNHEY and CDR2 SMNVEV (reference sequence). This CDR3 comprises 15 residues. CDR3 loop: CASSQTVRPGDEQFF. CDR3 coding DNA: TGTGCCAGCAGTCAAACGGTTAGGCCAGGCGATGAGCAGTTCTTC.

The rearrangement uses TRBV14 and TRBJ2-3; D is uncertain. The CDR3 runs 14 residues. CDR1 SGHDN and CDR2 FVKESK come from the germline V gene. The V gene lost 1 base and the J gene lost 4 bases, with 9 bases spanning the gap. CDR3 nucleotides: TGTGCCAGCAGCCAAGTTCGCAGTTCAGATACGCAGTATTTT. Amino acids: CASSQVRSSDTQYF.

In its sample, this clone was seen once. This chain joins TRBV24-1 and TRBJ2-1; D possibly corresponds to TRBD2 (6 bases). The CDR3 length is 16 residues. Trimming cost V 4 bases and J 6 bases, with 18 bases left between them. Germline assignment: CDR1 KGHDR and CDR2 SFDVKD. CDR3 DNA: TGTGCCACCAGTGACTTCGTCCCGGGACTGGGCAATGAGCAGTTCTTC. This gives the protein CATSDFVPGLGNEQFF.

J is TRBJ2-1 and V is TRBV27, with TRBD2 identical over 7 bases. This CDR3 is built from 14 residues. J gave up 7 bases and V 6 bases, and 9 bases lay outside the gene matches. Germline V CDR1 and CDR2: MNHEY, SMNVEV (reference sequence). CDR3 sequence (DNA): TGTGCCAGCAGCCTCAGCCGGCGGGGGAATGAGCAGTTCTTC. Residues: CASSLSRRGNEQFF.

The chain carries TRBV30 and TRBJ1-1, with TRBD1 matching over 7 bases. Germline V gene data show CDR1 as GTSNPN and CDR2 as SVGIG (reference sequence). V was clipped by 8 bases and J by 4 bases; unmatched bases: 4. The CDR3 has 11 residues. The CDR3 spells CAGRQGTEAFF. The CDR3 DNA sequence: TGTGCCGGAAGACAGGGCACTGAAGCTTTCTTT.

The chain employs TRBV6-5 and TRBJ1-6, with D possibly matching TRBD1 (5 bases). Germline CDR1 MNHEY, CDR2 SVGAGI. The CDR3 totals 15 residues. With 8 bases removed from V and 8 bases from J, the gap between germline ends came to 19 bases. The CDR3 spells CASGGAGVWDSPLHF. The CDR3 coding sequence is TGTGCCAGCGGAGGGGCCGGGGTCTGGGATTCACCCCTCCACTTT.

CDR3 coding DNA: TGTGCCACCAGCAGAGATCGAACTAGAAGGTCGTCTGGGGCCAACGTCCTGACTTTC. It encodes CATSRDRTRRSSGANVLTF. V and J are TRBV15 and TRBJ2-6, with a weak D call TRBD2 (5 bases). Trimming took 0 bases from V and 1 from J, leaving 16 bases between them. The V gene's germline CDR1 is LNHNV and CDR2 YYDKDF (reference sequence). This CDR3 contains 19 residues.

A single count supports this clone. The rearrangement links TRBV5-1 to TRBJ2-5; D is possibly TRBD2 (5 bases). The CDR3 consists of 13 residues. Germline values: CDR1 SGHRS, CDR2 YFSETQ. V lost 1 base to trimming and J lost 1 base, with 5 bases between them. CDR3 sequence: CASSLTSQETQYF. The CDR3 DNA sequence: TGCGCCAGCAGCTTGACTAGCCAAGAGACCCAGTACTTC.

This sequence joins TRBV18 and TRBJ2-5; D ambiguous. The CDR3 runs to 12 residues. The V gene lost 1 base and the J gene lost 4 bases, with 4 bases spanning the gap. From germline, CDR1 is KGHSH and CDR2 LQKENI. The CDR3 nucleotides are TGTGCCAGCTCACCACGGCTAGAGACCCAGTACTTC. It yields the protein CASSPRLETQYF.

The V call is TRBV24-1, the J call TRBJ2-3; 10 bases align to TRBD2. CDR1 is KGHDR, CDR2 SFDVKD, per germline. This CDR3 has 18 residues. Germline trimming cut 7 bases from V and 4 bases from J; bases unmatched to any gene: 16. CDR3 sequence (DNA): TGTGCCACCAGCGAAGGTGGGCTAGCGGGAGTGGCGGCAGATACGCAGTATTTT. It translates to CATSEGGLAGVAADTQYF.

The V gene is TRBV20-1, the J gene TRBJ1-1, with D unclear. Trimming removed 6 bases at V and 6 bases at J, with 11 bases between. CDR1 and CDR2 from the germline V gene are DFQATT and SNEGSKA (reference sequence). This CDR3 is 11 amino acids long. CDR3 coding DNA: TGCAGTGCCCGCGGCGGGGCTGAAGCTTTCTTT. The encoded protein is CSARGGAEAFF.

The V call is TRBV10-3, the J call TRBJ1-1; D gene ambiguous. V was clipped by 2 bases and J by 5 bases, with 6 bases between them. This CDR3 is 12 amino acids long. The V gene's germline CDR1 is ENHRY and CDR2 SYGVKD. CDR3 in DNA: TGTGCCATCAGTGAGGGCCTGACTGAAGCTTTCTTT. Its protein is CAISEGLTEAFF.

The rearrangement uses TRBV19 and TRBJ1-5, with TRBD1 matching 7 bases. In germline, CDR1 is LNHDA, CDR2 SQIVND (reference sequence). The J segment lost 11 bases and the V segment lost 7 bases, leaving 14 bases of the junction unmatched. The CDR3 sequence is 14 residues long. CDR3 bases: TGTGCCAGTATTAGAACAGGGGATTCGTCAGCCCAGCATTTT. Amino acids: CASIRTGDSSAQHF.

This chain joins TRBV4-1 and TRBJ2-5, with D maybe TRBD2 (6 bases). The CDR3 totals 15 residues. Germline values: CDR1 MGHRA, CDR2 YSYEKL. V was cut by 4 bases and J by 4 bases, with 16 bases left in between. Here the CDR3 reads CASSPIPMGGETQYF. The CDR3 DNA reads TGCGCCAGCAGCCCAATACCTATGGGGGGAGAGACCCAGTACTTC.

The chain links TRBV9 to TRBJ2-2, with 7 bases matching TRBD2. The CDR3 totals 14 residues. Germline V gene lookup returns CDR1 SGDLS and CDR2 YYNGEE. Trimming took 2 bases from V and 5 from J; bases not matched to a gene: 3. The CDR3 protein is CASSVGGSTGELFF. The CDR3 DNA sequence: TGTGCCAGCAGCGTTGGCGGGAGTACCGGGGAGCTGTTTTTT.

This sequence joins TRBV25-1 and TRBJ1-4, with D possibly being TRBD1 (5 bases). V lost 7 bases and J lost 6, with 18 bases in between. This CDR3 region has 15 residues. CDR1 is MGHDK and CDR2 is SYGVNS in the germline V gene. The DNA of the CDR3 is TGTGCCAGCACCGGTATGGCAGGGCAGTATGAAAAACTGTTTTTT. Amino acids: CASTGMAGQYEKLFF.

V is TRBV10-1 and J is TRBJ2-2; 9 bases fit TRBD1. The V segment lost 4 bases and the J segment 6 bases; nucleotides outside the gene matches: 6. The V gene's germline CDR1 is WNHNN and CDR2 SYGVQD (reference sequence). The CDR3 loop spans 15 amino acids. The CDR3 DNA reads as TGCGCCAGCAGTGGGGGACAGGGCCGGCCCGGGGAGCTGTTTTTT. Its translation is CASSGGQGRPGELFF.

The CDR3 protein is CAWSLGQGAQPQHF. In DNA form, the CDR3 reads TGTGCCTGGAGCCTGGGACAGGGGGCCCAGCCCCAGCATTTT. The chain couples TRBV30 to TRBJ1-5; 12 bases align to TRBD1. Germline V gene data show CDR1 as GTSNPN and CDR2 as SVGIG (reference sequence). The CDR3 has 14 amino acids. The V gene end was trimmed by 3 bases and the J gene end by 7 bases; junction bases not matched to a gene: 4.

This clone has a handful of counts. The chain couples TRBV18 to TRBJ1-5, with TRBD1 matching over 12 bases. This CDR3 region has 16 residues. The germline V gene encodes CDR1 KGHSH and CDR2 LQKENI. The V gene end was trimmed by 3 bases and the J gene end by 1 base; junction bases not matched to a gene: 1. This chain's CDR3 is CASSPGTGGSNQPQHF. For the CDR3, the DNA is TGTGCCAGCTCACCCGGGACAGGGGGCAGCAATCAGCCCCAGCATTTT.

This clone was counted once. This chain links TRBV11-3 with TRBJ2-7; 10 bases agree with TRBD2. V lost 4 bases to trimming and J lost 4 bases; unmatched junction nucleotides: 13. Looked up from germline, CDR1 is SGHNT and CDR2 is YENEEA. The CDR3 extends over 17 amino acids. The CDR3 DNA reads TGTGCCAGCAGCTCCGGTGGACTAGCGGTCAACAGATACGAGCAGTACTTC. Amino acid sequence: CASSSGGLAVNRYEQYF.

The V gene is TRBV5-1, the J gene TRBJ2-7, with 10 bases that match TRBD1. The CDR3 is 15 residues long. The V segment lost 2 bases and the J segment 4 bases; nucleotides outside the gene matches: 6. CDR1 is SGHRS, CDR2 YFSETQ, per germline. CDR3 nucleotides: TGCGCCAGCAGCTTCGGACAGGGGGGTTCTTACGAGCAGTACTTC. Translated, it gives CASSFGQGGSYEQYF.

The chain joins TRBV5-4 to TRBJ1-3, with 8 bases lining up with TRBD1. J was trimmed by 3 bases and V by 4 bases; bases with no gene match: 9. CDR3 length: 16 residues. The V gene's germline CDR1 is SGHNT and CDR2 YYREEE (reference sequence). The CDR3 nucleotides read TGTGCCAGCAGCATCCGGACAGGGTTCAGTGGAAACACCATATATTTT. It encodes CASSIRTGFSGNTIYF. The full variable domain, rest sourced from reference TRBV5-4 and TRBJ1-3, is ETGVTQSPTHLIKTRGQQVTLRCSSQSGHNTVSWYQQALGQGPQFIFQYYREEENGRGNFPPRFSGLQFPNYSSELNVNALELDDSALYLCASSIRTGFSGNTIYFGEGSWLTVV.

The chain couples TRBV19 to TRBJ1-5; no firm D call. The length of the CDR3 is 14 residues. Germline lookup yields CDR1 LNHDA and CDR2 SQIVND (reference sequence). Between the trimmed V and J ends, which lost 5 bases and 3 bases, there was a span of 11 bases. As DNA, the CDR3 is TGTGCCAGTAGTTGGGTCGGACTCAATCAGCCCCAGCATTTT. It is translated as CASSWVGLNQPQHF.

About this clone itself: At one end, the junction sequence differs from germline, possibly due to a read error. The rearrangement uses TRBV3-1 (or the pseudogene TRBV3-2) and TRBJ2-7, with D perhaps matching TRBD2 (5 bases). The CDR3 spans 15 residues. Germline-derived CDR1 and CDR2 are LGHDT and YNNKEL (reference sequence). The CDR3 sequence: CASSQGGRVTYEQYF. The CDR3 DNA reads as TGTGCCAGTAGCCAAGGTGGGCGGGTGACCTACGAGCAGTACTTC.

The rearrangement joins TRBV11-3 to TRBJ2-7; D unclear. V lost 5 bases to trimming and J lost 6 bases, with 11 bases between them. Germline assignment: CDR1 SGHNT and CDR2 YENEEA. The CDR3 extends over 12 amino acids. DNA of the CDR3: TGTGCCAGCAGCGCGGTATCGATCGAGCAGTACTTC. It yields the protein CASSAVSIEQYF.

The J gene is TRBJ1-1, the V gene TRBV5-4; D ambiguous. The V end lost 4 bases, the J end lost 7 bases, and 8 bases lay between the germline ends. The CDR3 sequence is 11 residues long. Germline CDR1 is SGHNT and CDR2 is YYREEE (reference sequence). CDR3 sequence: CASSLTIEAFF. The CDR3 DNA reads as TGTGCCAGCAGCCTTACAATTGAAGCTTTCTTT.

The chain couples TRBV10-3 to TRBJ1-2, with D hard to call. This CDR3 has 13 amino acids. Deletions cut 10 bases from V and 1 base from J, with 13 bases between. Germline V gene data show CDR1 as ENHRY and CDR2 as SYGVKD. As DNA, the CDR3 is TGTGCCACCTCCATCGGGAGTAACTATGGCTACACCTTC. This sequence encodes CATSIGSNYGYTF.

This clone has only a few counts. The V gene is TRBV29-1, the J gene TRBJ1-2; D is possibly TRBD1 (6 bases). This CDR3 spans 15 amino acids. The germline V gene encodes CDR1 SQVTM and CDR2 ANQGSEA. V shed 8 bases and J shed 7 bases, with 26 bases lying between them. In DNA, the CDR3 is TGCAGCATAGTAACGGCGGGGGCCGGCTTTTTTGGCTACACCTTC. Amino acids: CSIVTAGAGFFGYTF.

The chain uses TRBV5-1 and TRBJ2-1; 10 nucleotides agree with TRBD2. Germline V gives CDR1 SGHRS, CDR2 YFSETQ. This CDR3 contains 17 residues. V lost 4 bases and J lost 5; bases outside the gene matches: 12. The CDR3 DNA reads as TGCGCCAGCAGCCGAGGCCAAGGACTAGCGGAGGACAATGAGCAGTTCTTC. Translated: CASSRGQGLAEDNEQFF. The complete variable domain, with remaining parts taken from reference TRBV5-1 and TRBJ2-1, reads KAGVTQTPRYLIKTRGQQVTLSCSPISGHRSVSWYQQTPGQGLQFLFEYFSETQRNKGNFPGRFSGRQFSNSRSEMNVSTLELGDSALYLCASSRGQGLAEDNEQFFGPGTRLTVL.